The source of this T cell receptor beta chain is a study of technical replicates of blood from four donors. TCRdb's table, derived via immunoSEQ multiplex PCR, lists solely in-frame clones and lacks some. Of about 64,000 clones in the sample, 75% to 90% are singletons; the top ten hold about 5.4%. This clone has more than one count but fewer than ten. The specimen sequenced was PBMCs. This receptor was taken from a human donor in good health. Some clones in this sample may be carry-over from other donors' samples.

CDR3 in DNA: TGTGCCAGCTGCGATAACACTGAAGCTTTCTTT. Translating it yields CASCDNTEAFF. The chain has TRBV28 and TRBJ1-1; D not certain. The CDR3 sequence is 11 residues long. CDR1 is MDHEN, CDR2 SYDVKM, per germline. V was pared by 8 bases and J by 2 bases, with 6 bases between.